Listed here is a single T cell receptor beta chain. The data originate from a study of T cell changes during pregnancy in multiple sclerosis. Profiling relied on immunoSEQ multiplex PCR, and the TCRdb table lists in-frame clones only, not all of them. Of 75,000 to 95,000 clones listed, roughly 92% are singletons. The TCR comes from a female donor with multiple sclerosis, enrolled in a pregnancy study. This specimen was peripheral blood, taken after pregnancy.

CDR3 loop: CASSLEGQSTYYGYTF. The CDR3 DNA follows: TGTGCCAGCAGCCTAGAGGGCCAGTCAACTTACTATGGCTACACCTTC. This chain connects TRBV4-2 to TRBJ1-2; no definite D call. This CDR3 is 16 amino acids long. CDR1 is LGHNA, CDR2 YNFKEQ, per germline. Trimming pared 4 bases from V and 3 bases from J, leaving 18 bases between.